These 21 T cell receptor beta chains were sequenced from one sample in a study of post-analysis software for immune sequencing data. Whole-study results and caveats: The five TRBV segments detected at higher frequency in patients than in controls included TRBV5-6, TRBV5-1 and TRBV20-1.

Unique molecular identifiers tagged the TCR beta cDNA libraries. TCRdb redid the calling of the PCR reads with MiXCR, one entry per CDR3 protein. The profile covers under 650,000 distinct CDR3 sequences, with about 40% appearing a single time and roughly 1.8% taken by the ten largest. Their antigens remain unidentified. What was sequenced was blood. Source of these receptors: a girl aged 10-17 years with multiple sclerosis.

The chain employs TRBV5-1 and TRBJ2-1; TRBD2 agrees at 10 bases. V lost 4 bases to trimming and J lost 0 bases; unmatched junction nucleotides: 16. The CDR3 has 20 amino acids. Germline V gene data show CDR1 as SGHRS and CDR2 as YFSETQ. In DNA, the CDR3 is TGCGCCAGCAGCCTGCGGCCGACTAGCGGGCCTTCAAGCTCCTACAATGAGCAGTTCTTC. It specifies CASSLRPTSGPSSSYNEQFF.

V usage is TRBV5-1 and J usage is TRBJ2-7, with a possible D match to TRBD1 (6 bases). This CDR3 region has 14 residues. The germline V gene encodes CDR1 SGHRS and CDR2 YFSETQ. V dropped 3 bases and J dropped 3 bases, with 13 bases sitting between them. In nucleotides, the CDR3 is TGCGCCAGCAGCTATGCGGACAGAAACTACGAGCAGTACTTC. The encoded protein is CASSYADRNYEQYF. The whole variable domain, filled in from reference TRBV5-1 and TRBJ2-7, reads KAGVTQTPRYLIKTRGQQVTLSCSPISGHRSVSWYQQTPGQGLQFLFEYFSETQRNKGNFPGRFSGRQFSNSRSEMNVSTLELGDSALYLCASSYADRNYEQYFGPGTRLTVT.

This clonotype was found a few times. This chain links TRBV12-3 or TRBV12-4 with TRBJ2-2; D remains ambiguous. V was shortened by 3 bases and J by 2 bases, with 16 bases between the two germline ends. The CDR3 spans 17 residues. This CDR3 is CASSFYSGYTNTGELFF. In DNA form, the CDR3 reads TGTGCCAGCAGTTTTTATAGTGGTTATACCAACACCGGGGAGCTGTTTTTT.

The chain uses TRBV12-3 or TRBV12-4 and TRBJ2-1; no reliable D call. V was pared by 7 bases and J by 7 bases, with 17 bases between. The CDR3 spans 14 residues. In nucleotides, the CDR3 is TGTGCCAGCACTTCCGGGTCAAGGTGGAATGAGCAGTTCTTC. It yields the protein CASTSGSRWNEQFF.

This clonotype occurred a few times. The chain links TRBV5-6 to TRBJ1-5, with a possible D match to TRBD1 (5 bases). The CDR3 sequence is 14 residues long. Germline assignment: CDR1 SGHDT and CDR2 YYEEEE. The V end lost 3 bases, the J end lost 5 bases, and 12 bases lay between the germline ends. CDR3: CASSSQGFDQPQHF. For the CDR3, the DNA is TGTGCCAGCAGCTCGCAGGGTTTTGATCAGCCCCAGCATTTT.

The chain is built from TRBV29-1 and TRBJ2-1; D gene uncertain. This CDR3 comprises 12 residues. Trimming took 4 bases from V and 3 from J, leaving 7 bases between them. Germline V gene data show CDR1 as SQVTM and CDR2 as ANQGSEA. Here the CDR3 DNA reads TGCAGCGTTGGGTTGCACTACAATGAGCAGTTCTTC. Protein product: CSVGLHYNEQFF.

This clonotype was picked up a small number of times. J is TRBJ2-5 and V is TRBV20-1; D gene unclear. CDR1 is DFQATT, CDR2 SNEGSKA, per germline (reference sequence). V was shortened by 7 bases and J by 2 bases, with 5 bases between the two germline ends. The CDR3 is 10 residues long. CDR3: CSGQQETQYF. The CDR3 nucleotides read TGCAGTGGGCAGCAAGAGACCCAGTACTTC.

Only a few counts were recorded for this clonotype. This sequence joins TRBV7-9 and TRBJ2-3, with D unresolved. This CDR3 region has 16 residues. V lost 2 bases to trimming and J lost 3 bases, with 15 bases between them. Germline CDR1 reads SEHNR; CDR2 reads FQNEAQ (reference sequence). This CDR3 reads CASSLSAGPGTDTQYF. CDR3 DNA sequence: TGTGCCAGCAGCTTATCGGCAGGACCCGGGACAGATACGCAGTATTTT. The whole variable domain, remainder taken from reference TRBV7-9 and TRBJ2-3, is DTGVSQNPRHKITKRGQNVTFRCDPISEHNRLYWYRQTLGQGPEFLTYFQNEAQLEKSRLLSDRFSAERPKGSFSTLEIQRTEQGDSAMYLCASSLSAGPGTDTQYFGPGTRLTVL.

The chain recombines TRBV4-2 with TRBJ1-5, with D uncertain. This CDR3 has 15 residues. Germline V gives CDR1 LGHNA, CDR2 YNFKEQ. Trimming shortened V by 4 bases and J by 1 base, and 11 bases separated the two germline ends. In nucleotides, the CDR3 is TGTGCCAGCAGCCCCGTGAGGGTAAGCAATCAGCCCCAGCATTTT. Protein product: CASSPVRVSNQPQHF.

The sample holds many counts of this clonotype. The CDR3 sequence: CASSRAPASGGSYNEQFF. Written as DNA, the CDR3 is TGCGCCAGCAGCCGGGCCCCCGCTAGCGGGGGTTCCTACAATGAGCAGTTCTTC. The chain recombines TRBV5-1 with TRBJ2-1; TRBD2 aligns across 10 bases. Looked up from germline, CDR1 is SGHRS and CDR2 is YFSETQ. V lost 4 bases, J lost 1 base, and 11 bases stayed unmatched. This CDR3 comprises 18 residues.

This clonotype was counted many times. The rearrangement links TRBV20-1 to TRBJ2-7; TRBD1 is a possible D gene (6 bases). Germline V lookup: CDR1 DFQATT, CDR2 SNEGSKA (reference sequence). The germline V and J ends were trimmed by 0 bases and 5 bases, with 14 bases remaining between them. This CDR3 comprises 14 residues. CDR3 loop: CSARDGTLGHEQYF. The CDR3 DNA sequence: TGCAGTGCTAGAGATGGGACACTTGGCCACGAGCAGTACTTC.

The CDR3 loop reads CSAREAYGQETQYF. The CDR3 bases are TGCAGTGCTAGAGAGGCGTACGGGCAAGAGACCCAGTACTTC. The chain combines TRBV20-1 with TRBJ2-7; D is ambiguous. The J call may be in error: the DNA end matches TRBJ2-5 better. This CDR3 region has 14 residues. Germline CDR1 is DFQATT and CDR2 is SNEGSKA (reference sequence).

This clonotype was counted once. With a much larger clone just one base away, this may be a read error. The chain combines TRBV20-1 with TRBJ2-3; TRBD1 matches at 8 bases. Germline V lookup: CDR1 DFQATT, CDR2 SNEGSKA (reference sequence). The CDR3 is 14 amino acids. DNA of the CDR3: TGCGGTGCCCCTACAGGGGGTAGGACAGATACGCAGTATTTT. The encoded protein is CGAPTGGRTDTQYF.

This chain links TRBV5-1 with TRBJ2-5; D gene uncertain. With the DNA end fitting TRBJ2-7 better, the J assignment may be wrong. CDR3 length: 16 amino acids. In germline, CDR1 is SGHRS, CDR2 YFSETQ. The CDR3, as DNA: TGCGCCAGCAGCTTGGTCGTTAGTTCCGGGCGTGACGAGCAGTACTTC. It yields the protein CASSLVVSSGRDEQYF.

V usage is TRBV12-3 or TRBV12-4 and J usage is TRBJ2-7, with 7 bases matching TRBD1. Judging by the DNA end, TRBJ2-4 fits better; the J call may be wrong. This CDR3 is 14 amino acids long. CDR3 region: CASSPAGGQNIQYF. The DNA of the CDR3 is TGTGCCAGCAGTCCTGCAGGGGGTCAAAACATTCAGTACTTC.

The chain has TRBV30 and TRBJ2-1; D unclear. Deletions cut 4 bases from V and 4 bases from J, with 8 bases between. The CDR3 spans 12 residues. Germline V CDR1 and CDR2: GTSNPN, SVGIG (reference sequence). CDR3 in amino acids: CAWNDGYNEQFF. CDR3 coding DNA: TGTGCCTGGAATGACGGATACAATGAGCAGTTCTTC.

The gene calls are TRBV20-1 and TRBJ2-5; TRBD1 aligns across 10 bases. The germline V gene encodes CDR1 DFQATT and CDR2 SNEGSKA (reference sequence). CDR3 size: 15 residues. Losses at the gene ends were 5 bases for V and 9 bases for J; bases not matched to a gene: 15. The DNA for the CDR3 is TGCAGTGCTCACCACAGGTCCGGGACAGGGGAGGCCCAGTACTTC. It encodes CSAHHRSGTGEAQYF.

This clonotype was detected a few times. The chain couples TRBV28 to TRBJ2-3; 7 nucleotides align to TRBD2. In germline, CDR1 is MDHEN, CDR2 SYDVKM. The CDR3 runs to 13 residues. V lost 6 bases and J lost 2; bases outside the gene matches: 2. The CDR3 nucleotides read TGTGCCAGCAGCGGGGGGTTCACAGATACGCAGTATTTT. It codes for CASSGGFTDTQYF.

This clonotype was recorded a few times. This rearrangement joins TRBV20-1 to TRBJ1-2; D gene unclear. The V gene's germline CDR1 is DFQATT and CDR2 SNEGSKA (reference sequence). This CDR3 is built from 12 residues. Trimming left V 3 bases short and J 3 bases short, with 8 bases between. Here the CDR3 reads CSASSGDYGYTF. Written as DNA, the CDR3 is TGCAGTGCTAGTTCCGGGGACTATGGCTACACCTTC.

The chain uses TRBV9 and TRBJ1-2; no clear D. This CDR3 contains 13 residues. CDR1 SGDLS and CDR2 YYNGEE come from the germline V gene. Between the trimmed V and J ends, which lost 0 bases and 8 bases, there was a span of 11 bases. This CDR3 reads CASSVAPSGGYTF. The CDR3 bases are TGTGCCAGCAGCGTAGCCCCATCCGGGGGCTACACCTTC. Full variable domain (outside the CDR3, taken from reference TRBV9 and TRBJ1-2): DSGVTQTPKHLITATGQRVTLRCSPRSGDLSVYWYQQSLDQGLQFLIQYYNGEERAKGNILERFSAQQFPDLHSELNLSSLELGDSALYFCASSVAPSGGYTFGSGTRLTVV.

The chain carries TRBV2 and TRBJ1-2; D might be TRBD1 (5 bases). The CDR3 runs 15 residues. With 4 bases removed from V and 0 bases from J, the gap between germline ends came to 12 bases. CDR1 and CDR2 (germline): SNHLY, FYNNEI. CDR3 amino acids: CASSVGTSSNYGYTF. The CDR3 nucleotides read TGTGCCAGCAGTGTTGGGACGTCGTCTAACTATGGCTACACCTTC.